A selection of T cell receptor beta chains follows, all from one sample in a study of shared clonotypes between healthy human individuals. Profiling relied on immunoSEQ multiplex PCR, and the TCRdb table lists in-frame clones only, not all of them. Of under 650,000 clones listed, roughly 95% are singletons. Sequenced material: naive CD4+ T cells sorted from blood. The receptor source for this set is a woman in her twenties or thirties in good health. CDR3s include the opening cysteine and the closing phenylalanine or tryptophan. Each record gives: clone size, D gene, V gene, J gene, CDR3 protein, CDR3 DNA. D genes are given only for firm matches. For some rows the clone size is stated as once, few or many, or as a class when expanded; others skip it.

-	TRBD2	TRBV7-9	TRBJ2-1	CASEDPRGGFKQFF	TGTGCCAGCGAGGACCCGAGGGGAGGGTTTAAGCAGTTCTTC
-	-	TRBV18	TRBJ1-2	CASSPLGKGYTF	TGTGCCAGCTCACCACTCGGCAAAGGCTACACCTTC
-	-	TRBV28	TRBJ2-2	CASGGPLGTGELFF	TGTGCCAGTGGCGGCCCTTTGGGCACCGGGGAGCTGTTTTTT
-	-	TRBV7-2	TRBJ2-7	CASSPGTYSYEQYF	TGTGCCAGCAGCCCAGGGACATACTCCTACGAGCAGTACTTC
-	-	TRBV30	TRBJ1-4	CAWSVSSGLDEKLFF	TGTGCCTGGAGTGTAAGTTCAGGGCTCGATGAAAAACTGTTTTTT
-	-	TRBV7-2	TRBJ1-5	CASSLYGGQPQHF	TGTGCCAGCAGCTTATATGGGGGGCAGCCCCAGCATTTT
once	TRBD1	TRBV19	TRBJ2-2	CASRETGSYVTGELFF	TGTGCCAGTAGAGAGACAGGGAGTTACGTCACCGGGGAGCTGTTTTTT
-	TRBD1	TRBV7-2	TRBJ2-2	CASGRGQGFIRTGELFF	TGTGCCAGCGGCCGGGGACAGGGTTTCATAAGAACCGGGGAGCTGTTTTTT
-	-	TRBV5-4	TRBJ1-1	CASSWEQGLNTEAFF	TGTGCCAGCAGCTGGGAGCAGGGACTGAACACTGAAGCTTTCTTT
few	-	TRBV29-1	TRBJ1-2	CSILTGPDGYTF	TGCAGCATCCTCACAGGGCCTGATGGCTACACCTTC
-	-	TRBV18	TRBJ1-5	CASSPGGANSNQPQHF	TGTGCCAGCTCACCTGGGGGGGCAAATAGCAATCAGCCCCAGCATTTT
-	-	TRBV6-5	TRBJ1-2	CASSYSKWGHGGYTF	TGTGCCAGCAGTTACTCGAAGTGGGGGCATGGCGGCTACACCTTC
-	-	TRBV19	TRBJ1-5	CASTGEGGIWQPQHF	TGTGCCAGTACGGGGGAGGGGGGCATATGGCAGCCCCAGCATTTT
-	TRBD1	TRBV6-6	TRBJ2-1	CASSYTRQGVHNEQFF	TGTGCCAGCAGTTATACCCGACAGGGGGTCCACAATGAGCAGTTCTTC
-	-	TRBV30	TRBJ1-2	CAWNSGRRYSYTF	TGTGCCTGGAATTCAGGGAGGCGATATAGCTACACCTTC
few	-	TRBV2	TRBJ1-2	CASSEATGFDTF	TGTGCCAGCAGTGAAGCTACCGGCTTCGACACCTTC
-	-	TRBV28	TRBJ1-2	CASSLDISYGYTF	TGTGCCAGCAGTTTGGACATTTCCTATGGCTACACCTTC
-	-	TRBV28	TRBJ1-5	CASWTAYSNQPQHF	TGTGCCAGCTGGACAGCATATAGCAATCAGCCCCAGCATTTT
-	-	TRBV4-1	TRBJ2-7	CASSDLQVPRNEQYF	TGCGCCAGCAGCGACTTGCAGGTACCGAGGAACGAGCAGTACTTC
-	-	TRBV18	TRBJ2-7	CASSDRTASSYEQYF	TGTGCCAGCTCCGACAGGACAGCCAGCTCCTACGAGCAGTACTTC
-	-	TRBV29-1	TRBJ1-3	CSVASDSSGNTIYF	TGCAGCGTCGCCTCGGACAGCTCTGGAAACACCATATATTTT
-	-	TRBV7-6	TRBJ2-7	CASSLLYQLTYEQYF	TGTGCCAGCAGCTTACTCTACCAACTCACCTACGAGCAGTACTTC
-	TRBD2	TRBV5-1	TRBJ2-6	CASSPGGGSGANVLTF	TGCGCCAGCAGCCCGGGAGGGGGCTCTGGGGCCAACGTCCTGACTTTC
-	TRBD1	TRBV28	TRBJ2-5	CASGGTGGLETQYF	TGTGCCAGCGGCGGGACAGGGGGCTTAGAGACCCAGTACTTC
-	-	TRBV5-1	TRBJ2-4	CASSFLPSQDYAKNIQYF	TGTGCCAGCAGCTTCCTCCCGTCGCAGGATTACGCCAAAAACATTCAGTACTTC
-	TRBD1	TRBV7-9	TRBJ2-7	CASSASGGSLYEQYF	TGTGCCAGCAGCGCCTCAGGGGGCAGTCTCTACGAGCAGTACTTC
-	-	TRBV6-6	TRBJ2-7	CASRTGQIIGEQYF	TGTGCCAGCAGAACCGGGCAAATAATTGGGGAGCAGTACTTC
-	TRBD1	TRBV7-9	TRBJ2-1	CASSPWDRGQGEQFF	TGTGCCAGCAGCCCGTGGGACAGGGGGCAAGGTGAGCAGTTCTTC
once	-	TRBV10-3	TRBJ1-1	CAISESTSASMNTEAFF	TGTGCCATCAGTGAGTCGACATCAGCCTCGATGAACACTGAAGCTTTCTTT
-	TRBD2	TRBV18	TRBJ2-2	CASSPSSGRSGELFF	TGTGCCAGCTCACCAAGTAGCGGGAGGTCCGGGGAGCTGTTTTTT
-	-	TRBV15	TRBJ1-5	CATSRERGSNQPQHF	TGTGCCACCAGCAGAGAAAGGGGGTCGAATCAGCCCCAGCATTTT
-	-	TRBV5-1	TRBJ2-5	CASSYLVLGETQYF	TGCGCCAGCAGCTATCTAGTCCTGGGAGAGACCCAGTACTTC
-	TRBD2	TRBV4-3	TRBJ2-3	CASSPSGTTDTQYF	TGCGCCAGCAGCCCTAGCGGGACCACAGATACGCAGTATTTT
-	-	TRBV19	TRBJ2-3	CASSSQRRSTDTQYF	TGTGCCAGTAGTTCACAGCGGAGGAGCACAGATACGCAGTATTTT
-	TRBD2	TRBV28	TRBJ2-7	CASGEASGRAQQYF	TGTGCCAGCGGAGAAGCTAGCGGGAGGGCGCAGCAGTACTTC